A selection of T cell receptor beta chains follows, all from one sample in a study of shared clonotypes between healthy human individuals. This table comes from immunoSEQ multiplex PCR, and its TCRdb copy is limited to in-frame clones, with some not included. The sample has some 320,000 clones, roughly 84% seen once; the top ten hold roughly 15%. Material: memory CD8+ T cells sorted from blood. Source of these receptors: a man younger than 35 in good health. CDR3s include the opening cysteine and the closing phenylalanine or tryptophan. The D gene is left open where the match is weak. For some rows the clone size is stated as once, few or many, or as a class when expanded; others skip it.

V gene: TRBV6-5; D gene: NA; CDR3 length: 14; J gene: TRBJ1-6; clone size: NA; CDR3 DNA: TGTGCCAGCAGAATAAAGGGGGGTAATTCACCCCTCCACTTT; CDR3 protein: CASRIKGGNSPLHF
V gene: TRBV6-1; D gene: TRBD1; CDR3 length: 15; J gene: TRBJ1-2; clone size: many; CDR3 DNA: TGTGCCAGCAGGATTGCCGGGACAGGGGAATATGGCTACACCTTC; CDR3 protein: CASRIAGTGEYGYTF
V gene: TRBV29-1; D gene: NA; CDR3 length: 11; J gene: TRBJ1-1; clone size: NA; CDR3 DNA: TGCAGCGTTGCGGGGGCAGGTGAAGCTTTCTTT; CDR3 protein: CSVAGAGEAFF
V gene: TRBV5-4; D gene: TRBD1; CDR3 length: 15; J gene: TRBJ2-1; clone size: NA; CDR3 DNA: TGTGCCAGCAGCTCCGGGACAGGGCCCTACAATGAGCAGTTCTTC; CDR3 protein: CASSSGTGPYNEQFF
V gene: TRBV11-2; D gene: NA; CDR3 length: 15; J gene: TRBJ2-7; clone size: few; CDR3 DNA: TGTGCCAGCAGCTTTTTTTCGGACTCCCTCTACGAGCAGTACTTC; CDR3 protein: CASSFFSDSLYEQYF
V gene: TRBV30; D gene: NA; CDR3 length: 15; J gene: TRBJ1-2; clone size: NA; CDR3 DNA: TGTGCCTGGAGCGCCCCCGGGGCTCTAAACTATGGCTACACCTTC; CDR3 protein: CAWSAPGALNYGYTF
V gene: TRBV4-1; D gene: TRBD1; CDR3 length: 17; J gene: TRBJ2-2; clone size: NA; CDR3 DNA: TGCGCCAGCAGCCAGGACAGGGTACCGCCTAACACCGGGGAGCTGTTTTTT; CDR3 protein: CASSQDRVPPNTGELFF
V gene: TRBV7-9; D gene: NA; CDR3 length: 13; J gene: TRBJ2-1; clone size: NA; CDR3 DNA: TGTGCCAGCAGCTTGGGGCCTTACGGTGAGCAGTTCTTC; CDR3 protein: CASSLGPYGEQFF
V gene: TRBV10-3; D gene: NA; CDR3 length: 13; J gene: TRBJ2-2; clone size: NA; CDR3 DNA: TGTGCCATCAGTGCGGAGGACACCGGGGAGCTGTTTTTT; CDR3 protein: CAISAEDTGELFF
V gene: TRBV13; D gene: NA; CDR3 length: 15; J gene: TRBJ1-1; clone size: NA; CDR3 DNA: TGTGCCAGCAGCCCACTGACCGAGGGAAGGGGTGAAGCTTTCTTT; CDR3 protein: CASSPLTEGRGEAFF
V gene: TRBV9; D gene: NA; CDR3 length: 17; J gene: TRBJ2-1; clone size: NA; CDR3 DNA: TGTGCCAGCAGCGGTGCCCTCGGGGGCGGCTCCTACAATGAGCAGTTCTTC; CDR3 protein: CASSGALGGGSYNEQFF
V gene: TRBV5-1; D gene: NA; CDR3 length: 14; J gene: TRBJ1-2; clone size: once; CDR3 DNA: TGCGCCAGCAGCTTGGACCGAAGTCCCCTAGGCTACACCTTC; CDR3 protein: CASSLDRSPLGYTF
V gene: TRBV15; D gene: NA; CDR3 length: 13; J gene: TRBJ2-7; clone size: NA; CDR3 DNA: TGTGCCACCAGCAGTGGGGTTCCCTACGAGCAGTACTTC; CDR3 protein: CATSSGVPYEQYF
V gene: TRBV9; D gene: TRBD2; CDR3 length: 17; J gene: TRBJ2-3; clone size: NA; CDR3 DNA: TGTGCCAGCAGCCCTCGGACTAGCGGGGGGGCCACAGATACGCAGTATTTT; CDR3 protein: CASSPRTSGGATDTQYF
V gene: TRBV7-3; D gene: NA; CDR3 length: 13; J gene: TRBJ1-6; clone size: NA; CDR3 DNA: TGTGCCAGCAGCTCCGGGACGGTTTCACCCCTCCACTTT; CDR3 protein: CASSSGTVSPLHF
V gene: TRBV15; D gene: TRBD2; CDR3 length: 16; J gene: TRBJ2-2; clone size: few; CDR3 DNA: TGTGCCACCAGCAGAGAGGGACTAGGGGAAGTCGGGGAGCTGTTTTTT; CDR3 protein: CATSREGLGEVGELFF
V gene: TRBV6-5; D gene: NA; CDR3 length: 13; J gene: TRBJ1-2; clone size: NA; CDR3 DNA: TGTGCCACCGCACTTATACCAAAGGAAGGCTACACCTTC; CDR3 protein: CATALIPKEGYTF
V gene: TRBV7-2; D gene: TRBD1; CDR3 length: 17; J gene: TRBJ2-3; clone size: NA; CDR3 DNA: TGTGCCAGCAGCCCGAGTCGTTGGGACAGGGGATCAGATACGCAGTATTTT; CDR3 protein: CASSPSRWDRGSDTQYF
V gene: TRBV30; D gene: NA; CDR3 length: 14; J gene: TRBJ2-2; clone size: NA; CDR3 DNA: TGTGCCTGGAGTGCCCCCCCTACCGCCGGGGAGCTGTTTTTT; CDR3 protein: CAWSAPPTAGELFF
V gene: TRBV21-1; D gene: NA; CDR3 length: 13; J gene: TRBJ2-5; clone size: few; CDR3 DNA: TGTGCCAGATACGGGAGCGGAAAAGAGACCCAGTACTTC; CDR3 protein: CARYGSGKETQYF
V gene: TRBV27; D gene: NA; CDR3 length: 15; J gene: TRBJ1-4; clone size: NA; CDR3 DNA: TGTGCCAGCAGAAAGACCCCTGGCTTGGTTGAAAAACTGTTTTTT; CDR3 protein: CASRKTPGLVEKLFF